A selection of T cell receptor beta chains follows, all from one sample in a study of T cells in Graves' hyperthyroidism and ophthalmopathy. From the multiplex PCR reads, TCRdb called clonotypes with MiXCR, one entry per CDR3 protein. The table records around 360,000 distinct CDR3 sequences, about 15% of them present only once. Material for sequencing was blood. Receptor source: a woman aged 60 to 75 with Graves' ophthalmopathy. The CDR3 runs from the conserved cysteine through the conserved F or W. Each record gives: V gene, clone size, J gene, CDR3 length, D gene, CDR3 protein, CDR3 DNA. D genes are given only for firm matches. Rows may omit the clone size; those that give it use once, few, many or a size class.

v_gene: TRBV4-1
abundance: .
j_gene: TRBJ2-7
len: 15
d_gene: TRBD1
CDR3aa: CASSPGTGQWYEQYF
CDR3nt: TGCGCCAGCAGCCCAGGGACAGGGCAGTGGTACGAGCAGTACTTC

v_gene: TRBV6-2/TRBV6-3
abundance: few
j_gene: TRBJ2-1
len: 13
d_gene: TRBD1
CDR3aa: CASLAGGKNEQFF
CDR3nt: TGTGCCAGCCTGGCAGGGGGCAAGAATGAGCAGTTCTTC

v_gene: TRBV20-1
abundance: .
j_gene: TRBJ2-7
len: 14
d_gene: TRBD2
CDR3aa: CSATLAGASYEQYF
CDR3nt: TGCAGTGCTACCCTAGCGGGAGCCTCCTACGAGCAGTACTTC

v_gene: TRBV30
abundance: many
j_gene: TRBJ1-1
len: 15
d_gene: .
CDR3aa: CAWSAPGLTNTEAFF
CDR3nt: TGTGCCTGGAGTGCCCCGGGACTGACGAACACTGAAGCTTTCTTT

v_gene: TRBV30
abundance: .
j_gene: TRBJ1-6
len: 13
d_gene: .
CDR3aa: CAWSLTYNSPLHF
CDR3nt: TGTGCCTGGAGTTTGACCTATAATTCACCCCTCCACTTT

v_gene: TRBV28
abundance: many
j_gene: TRBJ2-1
len: 16
d_gene: .
CDR3aa: CASSLGHRVPGNEQFF
CDR3nt: TGTGCCAGCAGTTTGGGACACCGGGTCCCGGGGAATGAGCAGTTCTTC

v_gene: TRBV5-1
abundance: many
j_gene: TRBJ2-1
len: 17
d_gene: TRBD1
CDR3aa: CASSTAPPGTGIDEQFF
CDR3nt: TGCGCCAGCAGCACAGCCCCTCCCGGGACAGGGATCGATGAGCAGTTCTTC

v_gene: TRBV28
abundance: many
j_gene: TRBJ1-1
len: 12
d_gene: TRBD1
CDR3aa: CATGQGSTEAFF
CDR3nt: TGTGCCACGGGACAGGGGAGTACTGAAGCTTTCTTT

v_gene: TRBV7-8
abundance: few
j_gene: TRBJ2-7
len: 15
d_gene: TRBD2
CDR3aa: CASSLGASGSSEQYF
CDR3nt: TGTGCCAGCAGCTTAGGAGCTAGCGGGAGCTCCGAGCAGTACTTC

v_gene: TRBV20-1
abundance: many
j_gene: TRBJ2-1
len: 13
d_gene: .
CDR3aa: CSASDVAYNEQFF
CDR3nt: TGCAGTGCCTCGGACGTCGCCTACAATGAGCAGTTCTTC

v_gene: TRBV18
abundance: .
j_gene: TRBJ1-3
len: 19
d_gene: TRBD1
CDR3aa: CASSPLHFGQGITGNTIYF
CDR3nt: TGTGCCAGCTCACCGTTGCATTTTGGACAGGGGATTACTGGAAACACCATATATTTT

v_gene: TRBV28
abundance: many
j_gene: TRBJ2-7
len: 16
d_gene: TRBD2
CDR3aa: CASSSRWREGSYEQYF
CDR3nt: TGTGCCAGCAGTTCTCGGTGGCGGGAGGGGTCCTACGAGCAGTACTTC

v_gene: TRBV7-9
abundance: many
j_gene: TRBJ2-3
len: 13
d_gene: .
CDR3aa: CASSSRTSDTQYF
CDR3nt: TGTGCCAGCAGCTCGAGAACCTCAGATACGCAGTATTTT

v_gene: TRBV20-1
abundance: few
j_gene: TRBJ2-7
len: 14
d_gene: .
CDR3aa: CSAREQGVLYEQYF
CDR3nt: TGCAGTGCTAGAGAACAGGGTGTCCTCTACGAGCAGTACTTC

v_gene: TRBV6-1
abundance: few
j_gene: TRBJ1-5
len: 10
d_gene: .
CDR3aa: CASSNQPQHF
CDR3nt: TGTGCCAGCAGCAATCAGCCCCAGCATTTT

v_gene: TRBV15
abundance: .
j_gene: TRBJ2-3
len: 12
d_gene: .
CDR3aa: CATSRDSDTQYF
CDR3nt: TGTGCCACCAGCAGAGACTCAGATACGCAGTATTTT

v_gene: TRBV28
abundance: many
j_gene: TRBJ2-2
len: 15
d_gene: TRBD2
CDR3aa: CASSLAGASTGELFF
CDR3nt: TGTGCCAGCAGTCTAGCGGGAGCCAGCACCGGGGAGCTGTTTTTT

v_gene: TRBV7-2
abundance: few
j_gene: TRBJ1-4
len: 15
d_gene: TRBD1
CDR3aa: CASSLRTGRNEKLFF
CDR3nt: TGTGCCAGCAGCCTGCGGACAGGGAGAAATGAAAAACTGTTTTTT

v_gene: TRBV6-5
abundance: .
j_gene: TRBJ2-5
len: 16
d_gene: TRBD1
CDR3aa: CASSYIGQGRSETQYF
CDR3nt: TGTGCCAGCAGTTACATTGGACAGGGAAGGTCGGAGACCCAGTACTTC

v_gene: TRBV11-2
abundance: many
j_gene: TRBJ2-5
len: 13
d_gene: .
CDR3aa: CASSLDLGRTQYF
CDR3nt: TGTGCCAGCAGCTTAGATTTAGGGCGGACCCAGTACTTC

v_gene: TRBV3-1
abundance: many
j_gene: TRBJ2-5
len: 14
d_gene: .
CDR3aa: CASSQDWGKETQYF
CDR3nt: TGTGCCAGCAGCCAAGATTGGGGGAAGGAGACCCAGTACTTC

v_gene: TRBV28
abundance: many
j_gene: TRBJ2-6
len: 17
d_gene: .
CDR3aa: CASGGDRLISGANVLTF
CDR3nt: TGTGCCAGCGGGGGGGACAGGCTTATCTCTGGGGCCAACGTCCTGACTTTC

v_gene: TRBV15
abundance: .
j_gene: TRBJ1-5
len: 17
d_gene: TRBD1
CDR3aa: CATSRGSGTGIRQPQHF
CDR3nt: TGTGCCACCAGCAGGGGGTCCGGGACAGGGATTAGGCAGCCCCAGCATTTT

v_gene: TRBV19
abundance: .
j_gene: TRBJ1-5
len: 20
d_gene: TRBD1
CDR3aa: CASSPPPWTGGTMANQPQHF
CDR3nt: TGTGCCAGTAGTCCCCCCCCCTGGACAGGGGGCACAATGGCGAATCAGCCCCAGCATTTT

v_gene: TRBV10-3
abundance: .
j_gene: TRBJ2-3
len: 15
d_gene: TRBD2
CDR3aa: CAISETSGSRNTQYF
CDR3nt: TGTGCCATCAGTGAAACTAGCGGGAGTCGTAATACGCAGTATTTT

v_gene: TRBV6-1
abundance: many
j_gene: TRBJ2-7
len: 15
d_gene: TRBD2
CDR3aa: CASSRLAYNSYEQYF
CDR3nt: TGTGCCAGCAGTCGACTAGCGTATAACTCCTACGAGCAGTACTTC

v_gene: TRBV7-2
abundance: many
j_gene: TRBJ2-3
len: 17
d_gene: .
CDR3aa: CASSLVSVPRYTDTQYF
CDR3nt: TGTGCCAGCAGCTTAGTGTCAGTGCCGCGGTACACAGATACGCAGTATTTT

v_gene: TRBV20-1
abundance: many
j_gene: TRBJ1-5
len: 16
d_gene: TRBD1
CDR3aa: CSARDTGEGGNQPQHF
CDR3nt: TGCAGTGCTAGAGACACAGGGGAAGGGGGCAATCAGCCCCAGCATTTT

v_gene: TRBV7-2
abundance: many
j_gene: TRBJ2-3
len: 15
d_gene: .
CDR3aa: CASSLNRAPTDTQYF
CDR3nt: TGTGCCAGCAGCTTGAACAGGGCCCCCACAGATACGCAGTATTTT

v_gene: TRBV2
abundance: many
j_gene: TRBJ1-4
len: 14
d_gene: .
CDR3aa: CASSDGLRDEKLFF
CDR3nt: TGTGCCAGCAGTGACGGCCTCCGGGATGAAAAACTGTTTTTT

v_gene: TRBV20-1
abundance: many
j_gene: TRBJ2-7
len: 14
d_gene: TRBD2
CDR3aa: CSALGLAISYEQYF
CDR3nt: TGCAGTGCTCTGGGACTAGCGATCTCCTACGAGCAGTACTTC

v_gene: TRBV7-2
abundance: many
j_gene: TRBJ2-1
len: 16
d_gene: .
CDR3aa: CASSSQWGEIYNEQFF
CDR3nt: TGTGCCAGCAGTTCTCAGTGGGGGGAAATATACAATGAGCAGTTCTTC

v_gene: TRBV29-1
abundance: .
j_gene: TRBJ2-1
len: 13
d_gene: .
CDR3aa: CSVGVAAGNEQFF
CDR3nt: TGCAGCGTTGGGGTAGCGGCCGGGAATGAGCAGTTCTTC

v_gene: TRBV9
abundance: .
j_gene: TRBJ2-1
len: 14
d_gene: TRBD2
CDR3aa: CASSFRLAADEQFF
CDR3nt: TGTGCCAGCAGCTTCAGACTAGCGGCGGATGAGCAGTTCTTC

v_gene: TRBV11-2
abundance: few
j_gene: TRBJ2-5
len: 17
d_gene: .
CDR3aa: CASSLDSFGKSRETQYF
CDR3nt: TGTGCCAGCAGCTTAGATTCGTTCGGCAAGTCCCGGGAGACCCAGTACTTC

v_gene: TRBV12-3/TRBV12-4
abundance: many
j_gene: TRBJ2-7
len: 11
d_gene: .
CDR3aa: CASSHNYEQYF
CDR3nt: TGTGCCAGCAGCCATAATTACGAGCAGTACTTC

v_gene: TRBV30
abundance: few
j_gene: TRBJ2-5
len: 13
d_gene: .
CDR3aa: CAWSQGRLETQYF
CDR3nt: TGTGCCTGGTCCCAGGGGAGGTTGGAGACCCAGTACTTC

v_gene: TRBV20-1
abundance: many
j_gene: TRBJ2-3
len: 15
d_gene: .
CDR3aa: CSARDDGRGTDTQYF
CDR3nt: TGCAGTGCTAGAGATGACGGGAGAGGTACAGATACGCAGTATTTT

v_gene: TRBV7-3
abundance: many
j_gene: TRBJ2-2
len: 16
d_gene: .
CDR3aa: CASSPFWDPNTGELFF
CDR3nt: TGTGCCAGCAGCCCCTTCTGGGACCCGAACACCGGGGAGCTGTTTTTT

v_gene: TRBV12-3/TRBV12-4
abundance: .
j_gene: TRBJ1-5
len: 17
d_gene: .
CDR3aa: CASTGSYSLHSNQPQHF
CDR3nt: TGTGCCAGCACAGGATCCTACTCCCTCCATAGCAATCAGCCCCAGCATTTT

v_gene: TRBV4-1
abundance: few
j_gene: TRBJ2-2
len: 14
d_gene: .
CDR3aa: CASRVQPNTGELFF
CDR3nt: TGCGCCAGCAGAGTACAGCCTAACACCGGGGAGCTGTTTTTT

v_gene: TRBV7-9
abundance: .
j_gene: TRBJ2-5
len: 14
d_gene: .
CDR3aa: CASSLRLEGETQYF
CDR3nt: TGTGCCAGCAGCTTGCGACTAGAAGGAGAGACCCAGTACTTC

v_gene: TRBV7-6
abundance: many
j_gene: TRBJ2-3
len: 17
d_gene: TRBD2
CDR3aa: CASSPGTSGYSTDTQYF
CDR3nt: TGTGCCAGCAGCCCCGGGACTAGCGGATATAGCACAGATACGCAGTATTTT

v_gene: TRBV7-2
abundance: many
j_gene: TRBJ2-2
len: 17
d_gene: .
CDR3aa: CASSSIPGPGSGGELFF
CDR3nt: TGTGCCAGCAGTTCCATCCCAGGACCGGGCTCTGGCGGGGAGCTGTTTTTT

v_gene: TRBV12-3/TRBV12-4
abundance: few
j_gene: TRBJ2-1
len: 15
d_gene: .
CDR3aa: CANSFGHSSYNEQFF
CDR3nt: TGTGCCAACAGTTTTGGACACAGCTCCTACAATGAGCAGTTCTTC

v_gene: TRBV7-6
abundance: many
j_gene: TRBJ2-3
len: 13
d_gene: TRBD2
CDR3aa: CASSLAGEDTQYF
CDR3nt: TGTGCCAGCAGCTTGGCGGGAGAAGATACGCAGTATTTT

v_gene: TRBV28
abundance: many
j_gene: TRBJ1-1
len: 13
d_gene: .
CDR3aa: CASSSQGATEAFF
CDR3nt: TGTGCCAGCAGTTCACAGGGTGCCACTGAAGCTTTCTTT

v_gene: TRBV3-1
abundance: few
j_gene: TRBJ2-1
len: 16
d_gene: TRBD2
CDR3aa: CASTPGLAGAYSEQFF
CDR3nt: TGTGCCAGCACGCCGGGACTAGCGGGAGCGTACAGTGAGCAGTTCTTC

v_gene: TRBV7-9
abundance: many
j_gene: TRBJ2-3
len: 12
d_gene: .
CDR3aa: CASSRYTDTQYF
CDR3nt: TGTGCCAGCAGCAGGTACACAGATACGCAGTATTTT

v_gene: TRBV7-2
abundance: many
j_gene: TRBJ2-5
len: 15
d_gene: TRBD2
CDR3aa: CASSGRTSMGETQYF
CDR3nt: TGTGCCAGCAGCGGACGGACTAGCATGGGGGAGACCCAGTACTTC